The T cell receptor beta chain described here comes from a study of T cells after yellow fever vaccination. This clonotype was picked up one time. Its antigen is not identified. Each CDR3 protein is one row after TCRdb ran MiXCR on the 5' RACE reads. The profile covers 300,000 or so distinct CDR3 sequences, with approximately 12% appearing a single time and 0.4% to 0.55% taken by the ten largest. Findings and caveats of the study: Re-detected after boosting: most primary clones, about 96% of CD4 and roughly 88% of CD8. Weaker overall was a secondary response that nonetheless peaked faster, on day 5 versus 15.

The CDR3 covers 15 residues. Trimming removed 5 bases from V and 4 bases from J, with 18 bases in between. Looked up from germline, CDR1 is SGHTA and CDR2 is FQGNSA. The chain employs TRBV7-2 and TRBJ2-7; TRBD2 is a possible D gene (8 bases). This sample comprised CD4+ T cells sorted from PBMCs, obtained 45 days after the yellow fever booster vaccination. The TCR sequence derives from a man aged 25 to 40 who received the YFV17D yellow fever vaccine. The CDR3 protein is CASSPGGAGGYEQYF. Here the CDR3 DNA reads TGTGCCAGCAGCCCCGGGGGGGCAGGGGGGTACGAGCAGTACTTC.